This T cell receptor beta chain stems from a study of control samples from healthy donors and cancer patients. Data came from immunoSEQ multiplex PCR; TCRdb stores just in-frame clones and leaves some out. The sample lists roughly 400,000 clones; 80% to 95% were seen once. V shed 2 bases and J shed 0 bases, with 4 bases lying between them. Germline V gene data show CDR1 as KGHSH and CDR2 as LQKENI. This CDR3 has 14 residues. The chain uses TRBV18 and TRBJ1-4; no firm D call. This receptor was obtained from a man aged 40-55 years with head and neck cancer. The sequencing input was PBMCs. In nucleotides, the CDR3 is TGTGCCAGCTCACCAGCGGCAACTAATGAAAAACTGTTTTTT. Translated, it gives CASSPAATNEKLFF.